This entry is about one T cell receptor beta chain. Its cognate antigen is unknown. CDR1 and CDR2 (germline): SGDLS, YYNGEE. This CDR3 spans 16 amino acids. The ends lost 2 bases at V and 5 bases at J; junction bases unmatched: 8. The entry originates in a study of OX40 agonist ivuxolimab in advanced cancers. Overall study context: Ivuxolimab doses were 0.01, 0.1, 0.3, 1.5, 3 or 10 mg/kg every 2 weeks. The study, taken as a whole, reports: Partial responders dosed at 0.1-3.0 mg/kg displayed clonal expansion ranking among the lowest.

Measured with immunoSEQ multiplex PCR; TCRdb has only the in-frame clones, and not every one. This sample has roughly 110,000 clones, with 75% to 95% found just once. Source: CD4+ or CD8+ T cells sorted from blood, taken in a trial of the OX40 agonist ivuxolimab. The sequence was collected from an adult with an advanced solid tumor such as melanoma, head and neck, liver or kidney cancer. The chain carries TRBV9 and TRBJ2-2; 8 bases fit TRBD2. DNA for the CDR3: TGTGCCAGCAGCGTTCTCCGGGGGGGCCGAACCGGGGAGCTGTTTTTT. Translated: CASSVLRGGRTGELFF.